The clone carrying this T cell receptor beta chain was found a few times. The antigen remains undetermined. Germline V gene sequence: CDR1 MDHEN, CDR2 SYDVKM. The V and J ends lost 4 bases and 2 bases, in that order; junction bases with no gene match: 9. The CDR3 covers 16 residues. Then a second PCR, running roughly 7 to 11 cycles, was carried out with a sample-barcoded 5' primer and a J-beta primer mix. In TCRdb, the 5' RACE reads were re-called with MiXCR into one record per CDR3 protein. The sample has 1.5 million to 2 million distinct CDR3 sequences, 25% to 30% seen once. Donors each provided about 9.5 milliliters of peripheral blood. The data are from a study of blood T cells in healthy people across ages. Study-level information: There was about one barcoded beta molecule captured by template switching per two T cells.

Study-wide findings and caveats: Measured against age, TCR beta diversity per million T cells decreased in a roughly linear manner.

This chain uses TRBV28 with TRBJ2-7; 9 bases agree with TRBD2. This clonotype originated in a woman aged 25 to 39 in good health. The sequenced material came from blood. CDR3 sequence (DNA): TGTGCCAGCAGTTCTCCGAAGCGGGAGGCAACCTACGAGCAGTACTTC. Its protein product is CASSSPKREATYEQYF.